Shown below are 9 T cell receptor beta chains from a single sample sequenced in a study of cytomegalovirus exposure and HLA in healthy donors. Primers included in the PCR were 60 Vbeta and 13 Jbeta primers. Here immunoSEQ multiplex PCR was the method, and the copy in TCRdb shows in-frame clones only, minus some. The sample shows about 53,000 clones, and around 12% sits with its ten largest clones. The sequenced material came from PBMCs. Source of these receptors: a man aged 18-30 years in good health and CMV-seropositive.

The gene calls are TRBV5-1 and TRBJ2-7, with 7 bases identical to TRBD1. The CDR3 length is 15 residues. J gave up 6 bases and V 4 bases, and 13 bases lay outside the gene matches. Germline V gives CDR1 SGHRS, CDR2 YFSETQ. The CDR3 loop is CASSTGQAKGTEQYF. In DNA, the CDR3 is TGCGCCAGCAGCACCGGACAGGCCAAAGGGACCGAGCAGTACTTC.

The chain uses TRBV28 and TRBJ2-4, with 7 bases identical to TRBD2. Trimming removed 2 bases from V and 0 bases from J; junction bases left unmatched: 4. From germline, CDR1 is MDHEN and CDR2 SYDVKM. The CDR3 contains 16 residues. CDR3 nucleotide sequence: TGTGCCAGCAGTTTACGGGGGGAGCTAGCCAAAAACATTCAGTACTTC. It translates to CASSLRGELAKNIQYF.

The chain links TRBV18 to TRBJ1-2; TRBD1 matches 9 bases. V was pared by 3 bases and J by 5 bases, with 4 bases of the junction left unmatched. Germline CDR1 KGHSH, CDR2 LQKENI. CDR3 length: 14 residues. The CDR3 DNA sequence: TGTGCCAGCTCACCCGACAGGGGGGTATATGGCTACACCTTC. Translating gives CASSPDRGVYGYTF.

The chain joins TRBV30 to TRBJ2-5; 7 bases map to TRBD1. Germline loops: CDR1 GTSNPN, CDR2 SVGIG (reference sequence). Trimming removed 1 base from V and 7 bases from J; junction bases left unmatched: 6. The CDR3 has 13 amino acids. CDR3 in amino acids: CAWSGDSRATQYF. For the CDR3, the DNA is TGTGCCTGGAGTGGGGACAGTCGAGCGACCCAGTACTTC.

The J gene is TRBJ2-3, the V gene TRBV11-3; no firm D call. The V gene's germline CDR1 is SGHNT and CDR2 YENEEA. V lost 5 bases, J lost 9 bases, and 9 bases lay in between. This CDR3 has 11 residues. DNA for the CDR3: TGTGCCAGCAGCAACTATGGGACGCAGTATTTT. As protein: CASSNYGTQYF. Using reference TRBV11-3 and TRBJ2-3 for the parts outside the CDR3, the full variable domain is EAGVVQSPRYKIIEKKQPVAFWCNPISGHNTLYWYLQNLGQGPELLIRYENEEAVDDSQLPKDRFSAERLKGVDSTLKIQPAELGDSAVYLCASSNYGTQYFGPGTRLTVL.

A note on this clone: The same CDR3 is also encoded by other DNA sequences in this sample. The DNA of the CDR3 is TGTGCCTGGAGTGAGGGGTTCTACGAGCAGTACTTC. Translating it yields CAWSEGFYEQYF. The chain employs TRBV30 and TRBJ2-7; a weak D match, TRBD1 (5 bases). This CDR3 has 12 residues. Trimming pared 1 base from V and 3 bases from J, leaving 7 bases between. Looked up from germline, CDR1 is GTSNPN and CDR2 is SVGIG (reference sequence).

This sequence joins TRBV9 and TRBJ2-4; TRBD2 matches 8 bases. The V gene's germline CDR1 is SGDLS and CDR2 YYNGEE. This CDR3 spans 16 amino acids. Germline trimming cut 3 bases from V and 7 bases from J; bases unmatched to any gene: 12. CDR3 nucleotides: TGTGCCAGCAGCGGTGGGGGGGGACTAGGAGAGAACATTCAGTACTTC. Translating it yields CASSGGGGLGENIQYF.

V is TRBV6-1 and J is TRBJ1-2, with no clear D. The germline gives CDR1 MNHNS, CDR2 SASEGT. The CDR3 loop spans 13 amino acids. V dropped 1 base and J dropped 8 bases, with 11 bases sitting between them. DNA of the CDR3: TGTGCCAGCAGTGAAGGTGGCCGATCGGGCTACACCTTC. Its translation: CASSEGGRSGYTF.

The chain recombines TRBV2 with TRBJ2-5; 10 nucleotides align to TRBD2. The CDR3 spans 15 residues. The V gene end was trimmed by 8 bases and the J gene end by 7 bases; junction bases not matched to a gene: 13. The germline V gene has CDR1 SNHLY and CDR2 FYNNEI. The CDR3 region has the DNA TGTGCCAGCGAAGCAGAAGCCCAGCGGGGGGGGACCCAGTACTTC. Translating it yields CASEAEAQRGGTQYF.